This T cell receptor (beta chain) came from a study of blood T cells in healthy people across ages. With regard to this clonotype: Its antigen is still unknown.

Germline-derived CDR1 and CDR2 are MNHEY and SVGEGT. The CDR3 sequence is 11 residues long. The V gene lost 5 bases and the J gene lost 7 bases, with 9 bases spanning the gap. A J-beta primer mix and a sample-barcoded 5' primer were used in a second PCR of about 7 to 11 cycles. Each single sample gave us at least 3 million CDR3-containing paired-end reads. TCRdb fed the 5' RACE reads into MiXCR, producing one record per CDR3 protein. The top ten clones hold 41% of a sample with approximately 800,000 distinct CDR3 sequences, roughly 50% of them seen once. Every sample gave at least 5 micrograms of total RNA when it was extracted. Findings of the study overall: Leaving the PBMCs unsorted stopped any conclusive comparison of naive versus antigen-experienced cells.

The rearrangement links TRBV6-2 or TRBV6-3 to TRBJ2-7; D is perhaps TRBD1 (6 bases). The sequence derives from an elderly man in good health. Material: blood. CDR3 nucleotide sequence: TGTGCCAGCAGTACAGGGTTTGAGCAGTACTTC. It codes for CASSTGFEQYF.